One sample yielded the 5 T cell receptor beta chains listed below, sequenced in a study of cytomegalovirus exposure and HLA in healthy donors. The PCR ran on 60 Vbeta and 13 Jbeta primers. Sequencing was performed with immunoSEQ multiplex PCR; in TCRdb, only in-frame clones are kept and a portion is missing. This table has some 80,000 clones, 78% appearing once. Specimen: PBMCs. The receptors here all came from a man between 18 and 29 years old in good health and CMV-seropositive.

The table lists this clone with a few counts. The gene calls are TRBV28 and TRBJ1-2, with TRBD1 as a possible D gene (5 bases). V lost 1 base, J lost 8 bases, and 11 bases lay in between. CDR3 size: 13 residues. The germline V gene has CDR1 MDHEN and CDR2 SYDVKM. DNA of the CDR3: TGTGCCAGCAGTTTATTCAGGGCAGAGGGCTACACCTTC. As protein: CASSLFRAEGYTF.

The rearrangement links TRBV7-9 to TRBJ1-4; 11 bases match TRBD1. In germline, CDR1 is SEHNR, CDR2 FQNEAQ (reference sequence). The V segment lost 2 bases and the J segment 8 bases; nucleotides outside the gene matches: 7. The CDR3 has 16 residues. The CDR3 DNA follows: TGTGCCAGCAGCTTACGGTTCGGGACAGGGGGGGAAAAACTGTTTTTT. This gives the protein CASSLRFGTGGEKLFF.

V gene TRBV6-1 combines with J gene TRBJ2-7; 10 nucleotides agree with TRBD2. V shed 8 bases and J 6 bases; nucleotides not matched to a gene: 7. Germline V CDR1 and CDR2: MNHNS, SASEGT. This CDR3 spans 13 amino acids. The CDR3 DNA reads as TGTGCCAGCTTTCTAGCGGGAGCTCCCGAGCAGTACTTC. As protein: CASFLAGAPEQYF.

This clone is a singleton in its sample. The genes are TRBV21-1 and TRBJ2-5; no DNA check was done on the table's D call, TRBD1. TRBV21-1 is a pseudogene segment. There are 18 residues in the CDR3. CDR3 sequence (DNA): TGTGCCAGCAGCCATCGGACAGGGGGTTACCTCAAGGGAGAGACCCAGTACTTC. Residues: CASSHRTGGYLKGETQYF.

The rearrangement links TRBV12-5 to TRBJ1-1, with TRBD1 identical over 8 bases. The CDR3 sequence is 17 residues long. Losses at the gene ends were 2 bases for V and 5 bases for J; bases not matched to a gene: 13. Germline-derived CDR1 and CDR2 are LGHNT and FRNRAP. Here the CDR3 reads CASGLHIGAGGATEAFF. The CDR3 region has the DNA TGTGCTAGTGGTTTGCATATCGGGGCAGGGGGCGCGACTGAAGCTTTCTTT.